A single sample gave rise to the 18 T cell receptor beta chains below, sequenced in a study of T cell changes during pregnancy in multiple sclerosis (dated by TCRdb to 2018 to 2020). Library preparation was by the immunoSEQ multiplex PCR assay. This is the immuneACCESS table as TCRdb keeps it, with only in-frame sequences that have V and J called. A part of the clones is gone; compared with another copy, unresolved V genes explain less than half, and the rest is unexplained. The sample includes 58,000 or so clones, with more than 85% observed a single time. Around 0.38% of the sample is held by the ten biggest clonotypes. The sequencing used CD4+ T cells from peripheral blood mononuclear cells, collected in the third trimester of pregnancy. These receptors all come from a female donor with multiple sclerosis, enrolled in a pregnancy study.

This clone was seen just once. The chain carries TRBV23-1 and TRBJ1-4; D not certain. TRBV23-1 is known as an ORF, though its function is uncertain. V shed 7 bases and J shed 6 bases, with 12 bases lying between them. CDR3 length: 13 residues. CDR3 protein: CASKRGSHEKLFF. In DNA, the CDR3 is TGCGCCAGCAAAAGAGGGAGTCATGAAAAACTGTTTTTT.

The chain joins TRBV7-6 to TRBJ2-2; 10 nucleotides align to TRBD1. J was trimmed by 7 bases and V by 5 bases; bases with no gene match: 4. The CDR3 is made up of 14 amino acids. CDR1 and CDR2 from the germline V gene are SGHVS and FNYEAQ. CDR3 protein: CASSRTGGGGELFF. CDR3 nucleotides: TGTGCCAGCAGCCGGACAGGGGGAGGCGGGGAGCTGTTTTTT.

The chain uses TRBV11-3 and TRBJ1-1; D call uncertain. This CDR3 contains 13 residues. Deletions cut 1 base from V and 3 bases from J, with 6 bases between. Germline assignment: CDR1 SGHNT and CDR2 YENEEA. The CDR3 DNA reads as TGTGCCAGCAGCTTAGGCGCGTACACTGAAGCTTTCTTT. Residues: CASSLGAYTEAFF.

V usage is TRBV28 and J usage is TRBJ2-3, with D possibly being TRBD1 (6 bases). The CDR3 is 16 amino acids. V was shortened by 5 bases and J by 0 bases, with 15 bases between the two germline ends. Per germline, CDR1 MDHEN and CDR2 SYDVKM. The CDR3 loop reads CASSQQDRLSTDTQYF. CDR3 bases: TGTGCCAGCAGTCAACAAGACAGGTTAAGCACAGATACGCAGTATTTT.

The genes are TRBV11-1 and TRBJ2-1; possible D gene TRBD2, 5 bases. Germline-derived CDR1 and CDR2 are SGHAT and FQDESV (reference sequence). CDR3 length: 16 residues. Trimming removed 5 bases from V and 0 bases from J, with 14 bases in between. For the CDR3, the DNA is TGTGCCAGCAGCCCCGGGATCCTGAGCTCCTACAATGAGCAGTTCTTC. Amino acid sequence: CASSPGILSSYNEQFF.

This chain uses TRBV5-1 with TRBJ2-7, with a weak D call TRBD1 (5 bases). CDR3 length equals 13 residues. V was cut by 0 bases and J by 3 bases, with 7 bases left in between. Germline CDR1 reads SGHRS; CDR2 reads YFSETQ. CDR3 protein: CASSLGQYYEQYF. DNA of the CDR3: TGCGCCAGCAGCTTGGGACAGTACTACGAGCAGTACTTC.

The CDR3 nucleotides are TGCGCCAGCAGCCGACAGGATTCCAGCTCTGGGGCCAACGTCCTGACTTTC. Amino acids: CASSRQDSSSGANVLTF. The rearrangement joins TRBV4-3 to TRBJ2-6, with a weak D call TRBD1 (6 bases). V was cut by 4 bases and J by 0 bases, with 13 bases left in between. This CDR3 spans 17 amino acids. The germline CDR1 and CDR2 sequences are LGHNA and YSLEER.

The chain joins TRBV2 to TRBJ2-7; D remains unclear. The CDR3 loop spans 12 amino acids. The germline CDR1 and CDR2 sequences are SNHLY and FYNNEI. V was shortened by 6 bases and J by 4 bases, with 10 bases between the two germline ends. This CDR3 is CASRHEEYEQYF. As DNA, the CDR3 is TGTGCCAGCAGACACGAGGAGTACGAGCAGTACTTC.

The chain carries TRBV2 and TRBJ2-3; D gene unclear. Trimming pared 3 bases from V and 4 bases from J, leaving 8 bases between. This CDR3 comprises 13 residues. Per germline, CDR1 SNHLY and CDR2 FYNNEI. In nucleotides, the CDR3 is TGTGCCAGCAGTGAGAGGCTCTCAGATACGCAGTATTTT. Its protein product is CASSERLSDTQYF.

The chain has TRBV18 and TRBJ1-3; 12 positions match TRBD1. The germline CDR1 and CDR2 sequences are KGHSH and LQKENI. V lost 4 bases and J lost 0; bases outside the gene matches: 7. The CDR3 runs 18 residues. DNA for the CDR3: TGTGCCAGCTCACGGGACAGGGGGCGGCTTGGCTCTGGAAACACCATATATTTT. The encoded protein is CASSRDRGRLGSGNTIYF.

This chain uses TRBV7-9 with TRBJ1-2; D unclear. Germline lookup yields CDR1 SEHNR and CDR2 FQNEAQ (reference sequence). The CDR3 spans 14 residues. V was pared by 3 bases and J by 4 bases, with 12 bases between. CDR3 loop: CASSFSTLSYGYTF. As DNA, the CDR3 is TGTGCCAGCAGCTTTTCGACATTGAGCTATGGCTACACCTTC.

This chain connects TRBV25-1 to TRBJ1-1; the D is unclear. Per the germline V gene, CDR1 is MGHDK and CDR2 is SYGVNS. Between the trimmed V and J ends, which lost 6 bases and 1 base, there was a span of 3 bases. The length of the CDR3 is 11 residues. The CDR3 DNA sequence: TGTGCCAGCAGCCGGAACACTGAAGCTTTCTTT. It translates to CASSRNTEAFF.

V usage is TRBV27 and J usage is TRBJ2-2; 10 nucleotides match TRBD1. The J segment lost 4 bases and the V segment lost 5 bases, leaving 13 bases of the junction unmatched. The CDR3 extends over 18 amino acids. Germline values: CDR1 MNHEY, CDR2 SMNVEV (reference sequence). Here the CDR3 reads CASSDPTGGAVGTGELFF. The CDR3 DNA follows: TGTGCCAGCAGTGACCCGACAGGGGGCGCGGTGGGCACCGGGGAGCTGTTTTTT.

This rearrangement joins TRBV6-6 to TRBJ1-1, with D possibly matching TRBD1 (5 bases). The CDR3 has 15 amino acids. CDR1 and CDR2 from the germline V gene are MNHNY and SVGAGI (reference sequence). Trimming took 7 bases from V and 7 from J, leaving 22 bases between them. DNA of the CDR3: TGTGCCAGCAACGACACCCCCGGGGGATTGGTTGAAGCTTTCTTT. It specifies CASNDTPGGLVEAFF.

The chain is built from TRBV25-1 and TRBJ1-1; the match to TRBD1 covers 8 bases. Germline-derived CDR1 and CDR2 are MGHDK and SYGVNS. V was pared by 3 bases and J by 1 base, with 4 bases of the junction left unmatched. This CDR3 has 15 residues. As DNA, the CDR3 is TGTGCCAGCAGTGATCCCGGGACAGGGAACACTGAAGCTTTCTTT. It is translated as CASSDPGTGNTEAFF.

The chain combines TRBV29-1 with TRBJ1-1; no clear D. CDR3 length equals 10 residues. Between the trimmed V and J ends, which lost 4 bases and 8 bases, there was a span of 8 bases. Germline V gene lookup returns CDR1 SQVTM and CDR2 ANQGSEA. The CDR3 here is CSVVEREAFF. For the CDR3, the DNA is TGCAGCGTTGTTGAACGGGAAGCTTTCTTT.

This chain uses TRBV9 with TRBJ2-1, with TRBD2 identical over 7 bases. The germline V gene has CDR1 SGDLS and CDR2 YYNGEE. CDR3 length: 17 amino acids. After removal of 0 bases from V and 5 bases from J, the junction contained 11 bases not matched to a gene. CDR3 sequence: CASSVGPWGRGHNEQFF. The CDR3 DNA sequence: TGTGCCAGCAGCGTAGGCCCTTGGGGGAGGGGACACAATGAGCAGTTCTTC. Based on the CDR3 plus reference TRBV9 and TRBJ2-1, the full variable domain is DSGVTQTPKHLITATGQRVTLRCSPRSGDLSVYWYQQSLDQGLQFLIQYYNGEERAKGNILERFSAQQFPDLHSELNLSSLELGDSALYFCASSVGPWGRGHNEQFFGPGTRLTVL.

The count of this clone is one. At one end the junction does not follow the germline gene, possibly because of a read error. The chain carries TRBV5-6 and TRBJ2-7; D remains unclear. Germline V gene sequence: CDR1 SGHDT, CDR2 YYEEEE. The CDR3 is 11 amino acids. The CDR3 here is CASSLGPGLRF. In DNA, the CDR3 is TGTGCCAGCAGCTTGGGACCCGGGTTGCGCTTC. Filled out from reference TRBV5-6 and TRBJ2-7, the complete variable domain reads DAGVTQSPTHLIKTRGQQVTLRCSPKSGHDTVSWYQQALGQGPQFIFQYYEEEERQRGNFPDRFSGHQFPNYSSELNVNALLLGDSALYLCASSLGPGLRFGPGTRLTVT.